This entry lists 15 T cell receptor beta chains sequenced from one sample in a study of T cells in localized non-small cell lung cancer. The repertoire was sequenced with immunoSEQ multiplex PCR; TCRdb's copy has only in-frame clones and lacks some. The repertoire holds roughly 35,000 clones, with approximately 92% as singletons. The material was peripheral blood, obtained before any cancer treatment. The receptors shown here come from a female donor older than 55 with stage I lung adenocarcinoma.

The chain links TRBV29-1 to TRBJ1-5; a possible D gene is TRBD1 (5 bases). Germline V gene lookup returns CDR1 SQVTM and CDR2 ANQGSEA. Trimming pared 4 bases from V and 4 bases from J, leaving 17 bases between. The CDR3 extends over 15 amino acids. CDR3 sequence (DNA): TGCAGCGTTGCAGAGGGGTTCTTGGGGAATCAGCCCCAGCATTTT. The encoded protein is CSVAEGFLGNQPQHF.

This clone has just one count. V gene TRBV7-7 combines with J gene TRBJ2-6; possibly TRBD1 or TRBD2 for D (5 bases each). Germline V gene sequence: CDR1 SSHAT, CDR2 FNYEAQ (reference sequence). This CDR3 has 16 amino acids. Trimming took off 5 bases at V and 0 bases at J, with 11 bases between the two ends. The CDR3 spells CASSPNGGSGANVLTF. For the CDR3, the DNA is TGTGCCAGCAGCCCGAATGGGGGCTCTGGGGCCAACGTCCTGACTTTC.

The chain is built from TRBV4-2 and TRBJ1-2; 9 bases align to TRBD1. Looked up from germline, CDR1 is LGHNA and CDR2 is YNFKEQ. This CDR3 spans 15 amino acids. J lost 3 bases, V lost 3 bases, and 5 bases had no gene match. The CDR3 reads CASSQRGQGDYGYTF. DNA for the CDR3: TGTGCCAGCAGCCAGCGGGGACAGGGCGACTATGGCTACACCTTC.

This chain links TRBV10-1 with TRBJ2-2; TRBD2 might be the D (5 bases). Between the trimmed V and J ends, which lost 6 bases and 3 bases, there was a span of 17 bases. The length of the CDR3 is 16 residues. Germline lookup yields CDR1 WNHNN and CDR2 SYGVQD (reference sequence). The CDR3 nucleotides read TGCGCCAGCAGCCCTATAAAGCGGACCCACACCGGGGAGCTGTTTTTT. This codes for CASSPIKRTHTGELFF.

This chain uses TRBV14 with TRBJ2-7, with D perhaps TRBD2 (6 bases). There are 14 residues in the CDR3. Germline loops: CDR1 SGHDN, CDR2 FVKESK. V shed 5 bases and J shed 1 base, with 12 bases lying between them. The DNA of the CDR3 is TGTGCCAGCAGCTCTCCCGGGACTTCCTACGAGCAGTACGTC. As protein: CASSSPGTSYEQYV.

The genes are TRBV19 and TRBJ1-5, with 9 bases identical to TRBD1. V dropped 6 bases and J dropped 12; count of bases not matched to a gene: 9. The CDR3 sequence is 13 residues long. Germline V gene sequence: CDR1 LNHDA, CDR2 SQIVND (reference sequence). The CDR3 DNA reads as TGTGCCAGTAGGCCCCGGGACAGGGATCTCCAGCATTTT. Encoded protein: CASRPRDRDLQHF.

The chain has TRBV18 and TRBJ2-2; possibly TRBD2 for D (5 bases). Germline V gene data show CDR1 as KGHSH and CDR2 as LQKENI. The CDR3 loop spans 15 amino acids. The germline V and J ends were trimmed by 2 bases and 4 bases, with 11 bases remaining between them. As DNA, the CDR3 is TGTGCCAGCTCACCATCGGAGGACCCCACCGGGGAGCTGTTTTTT. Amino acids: CASSPSEDPTGELFF.

This CDR3 reads CASRYRVYGYTF. CDR3 nucleotides: TGTGCCAGCAGGTACAGGGTCTATGGCTACACCTTC. V and J are TRBV28 and TRBJ1-2, with a weak D call TRBD1 (6 bases). V was pared by 6 bases and J by 4 bases, with 9 bases between. This CDR3 has 12 amino acids. The germline gives CDR1 MDHEN, CDR2 SYDVKM.

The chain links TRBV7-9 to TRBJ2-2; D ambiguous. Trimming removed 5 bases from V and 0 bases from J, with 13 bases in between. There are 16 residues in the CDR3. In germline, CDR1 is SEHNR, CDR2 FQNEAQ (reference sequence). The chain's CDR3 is CASSEHWTTNTGELFF. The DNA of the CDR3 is TGTGCCAGCAGCGAACACTGGACCACGAACACCGGGGAGCTGTTTTTT.

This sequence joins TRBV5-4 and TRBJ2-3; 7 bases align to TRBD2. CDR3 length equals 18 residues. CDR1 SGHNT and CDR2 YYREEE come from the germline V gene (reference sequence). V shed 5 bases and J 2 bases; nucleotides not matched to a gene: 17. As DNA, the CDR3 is TGTGCCAGCAGTCCACCGGGGTGGGGGGGAGCCATCACAGATACGCAGTATTTT. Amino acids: CASSPPGWGGAITDTQYF.

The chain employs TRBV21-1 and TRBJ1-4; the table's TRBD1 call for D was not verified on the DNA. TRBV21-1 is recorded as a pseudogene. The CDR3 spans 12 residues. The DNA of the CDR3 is TGTGCCAGCAGCTCACAGGATGAAAAACTGTTTTTT. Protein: CASSSQDEKLFF.

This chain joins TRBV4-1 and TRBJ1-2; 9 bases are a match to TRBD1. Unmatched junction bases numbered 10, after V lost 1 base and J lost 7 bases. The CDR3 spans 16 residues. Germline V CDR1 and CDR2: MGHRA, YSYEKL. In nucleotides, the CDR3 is TGCGCCAGCAGCCAAGGGACAGGGGAATTCGGTAGTGGCTACACCTTC. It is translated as CASSQGTGEFGSGYTF.

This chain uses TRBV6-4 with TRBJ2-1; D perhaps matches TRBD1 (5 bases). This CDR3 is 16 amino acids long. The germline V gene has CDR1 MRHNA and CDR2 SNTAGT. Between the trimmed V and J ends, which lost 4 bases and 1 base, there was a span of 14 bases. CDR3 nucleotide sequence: TGTGCCAGCAGTGGGGTCGCAGGGTCTTCCTACAATGAGCAGTTCTTC. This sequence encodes CASSGVAGSSYNEQFF.

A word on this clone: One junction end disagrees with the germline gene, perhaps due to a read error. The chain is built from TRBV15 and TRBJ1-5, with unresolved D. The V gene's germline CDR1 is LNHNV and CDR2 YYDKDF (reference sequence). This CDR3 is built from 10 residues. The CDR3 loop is CATGDQPQNF. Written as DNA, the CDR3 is TGTGCCACCGGGGATCAGCCCCAGAATTTT.

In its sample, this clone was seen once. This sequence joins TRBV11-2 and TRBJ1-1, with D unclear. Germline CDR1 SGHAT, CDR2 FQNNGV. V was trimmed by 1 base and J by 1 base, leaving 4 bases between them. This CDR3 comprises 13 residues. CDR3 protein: CASSLGSNTEAFF. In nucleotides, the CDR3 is TGTGCCAGCAGCTTAGGGTCGAACACTGAAGCTTTCTTT.